Listed here are 2 T cell receptor beta chains from one sample, sequenced in a study of cytomegalovirus exposure and HLA in healthy donors (dated 2017 in TCRdb). The method behind the library was the immunoSEQ multiplex PCR assay. A mixture of 60 forward primers for TCR Vbeta segments and 13 reverse primers for TCR Jbeta segments was used in the multiplex PCR. TCRdb holds this immuneACCESS table with in-frame rearrangements only. Some clones are missing; in checked studies, unresolved V genes explain under half, and the rest has no known cause. In this sample's table one finds about 200,000 clones. Of the sample, 0.9% to 1.4% is held by the ten largest clones. The sequencing input was PBMCs. The receptors derive from a girl aged 2 to 10 in good health and CMV-seropositive.

This chain joins TRBV4-2 and TRBJ2-2; perhaps TRBD2 as D (5 bases). The CDR3 contains 17 residues. CDR1 is LGHNA and CDR2 is YNFKEQ in the germline V gene. The V gene lost 4 bases and the J gene lost 1 base, with 16 bases spanning the gap. This chain's CDR3 is CASSPRVFQLNTGELFF. DNA for the CDR3: TGTGCCAGCAGCCCGAGGGTATTTCAGTTGAACACCGGGGAGCTGTTTTTT.

The chain is built from TRBV10-2 and TRBJ2-5, with D uncertain. The J call is doubtful: the DNA matches TRBJ2-7 better. The germline V gene encodes CDR1 WSHSY and CDR2 SAAADI. The CDR3 has 11 residues. DNA for the CDR3: TGCGCCAGCAGCACAGCCTACGAGCAGTACTTC. Residues: CASSTAYEQYF.